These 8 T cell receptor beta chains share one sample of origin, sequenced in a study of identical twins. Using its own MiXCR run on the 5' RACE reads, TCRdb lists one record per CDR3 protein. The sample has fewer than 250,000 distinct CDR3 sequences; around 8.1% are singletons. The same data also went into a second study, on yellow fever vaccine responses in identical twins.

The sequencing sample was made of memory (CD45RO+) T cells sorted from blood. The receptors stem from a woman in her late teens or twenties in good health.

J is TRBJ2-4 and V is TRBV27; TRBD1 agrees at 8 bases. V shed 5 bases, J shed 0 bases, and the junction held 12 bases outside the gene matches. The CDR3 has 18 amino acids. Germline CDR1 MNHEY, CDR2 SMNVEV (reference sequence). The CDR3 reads CASSQNRDRFLAKNIQYF. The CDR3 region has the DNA TGTGCCAGCAGTCAGAACAGGGACAGGTTTCTAGCCAAAAACATTCAGTACTTC.

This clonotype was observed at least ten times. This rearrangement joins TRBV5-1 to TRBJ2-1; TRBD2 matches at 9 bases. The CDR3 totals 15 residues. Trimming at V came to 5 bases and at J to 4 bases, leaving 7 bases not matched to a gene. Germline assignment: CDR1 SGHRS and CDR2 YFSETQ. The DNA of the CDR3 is TGCGCCAGCAGAGGGAGACTAGCGGATTACAATGAGCAGTTCTTC. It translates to CASRGRLADYNEQFF.

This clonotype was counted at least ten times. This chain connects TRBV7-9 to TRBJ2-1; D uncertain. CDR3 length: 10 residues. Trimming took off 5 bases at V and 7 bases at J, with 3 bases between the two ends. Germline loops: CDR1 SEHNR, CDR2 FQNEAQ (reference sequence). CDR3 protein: CASSRNEQFF. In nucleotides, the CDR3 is TGTGCCAGCAGCCGGAATGAGCAGTTCTTC.

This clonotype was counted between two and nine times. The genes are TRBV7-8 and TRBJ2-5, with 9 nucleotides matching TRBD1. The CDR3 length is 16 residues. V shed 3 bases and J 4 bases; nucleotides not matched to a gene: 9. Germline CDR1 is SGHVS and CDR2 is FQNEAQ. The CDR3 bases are TGTGCCAGCAGCTTGACCGGGACAGGGAAAGGAGAGACCCAGTACTTC. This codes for CASSLTGTGKGETQYF.

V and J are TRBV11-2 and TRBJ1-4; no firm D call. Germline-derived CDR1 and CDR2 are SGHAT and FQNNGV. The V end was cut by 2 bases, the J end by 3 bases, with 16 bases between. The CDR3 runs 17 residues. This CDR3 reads CASSLSQISSANEKLFF. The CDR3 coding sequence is TGTGCCAGCAGCTTATCCCAAATATCGAGTGCTAATGAAAAACTGTTTTTT. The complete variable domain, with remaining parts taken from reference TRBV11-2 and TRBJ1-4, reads EAGVAQSPRYKIIEKRQSVAFWCNPISGHATLYWYQQILGQGPKLLIQFQNNGVVDDSQLPKDRFSAERLKGVDSTLKIQPAKLEDSAVYLCASSLSQISSANEKLFFGSGTQLSVL.

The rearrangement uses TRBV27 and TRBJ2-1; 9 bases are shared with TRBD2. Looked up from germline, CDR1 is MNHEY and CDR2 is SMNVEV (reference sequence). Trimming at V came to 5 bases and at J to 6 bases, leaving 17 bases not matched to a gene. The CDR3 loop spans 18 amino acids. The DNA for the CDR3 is TGTGCCAGCAGTCCCTGGCCTAGCGGGATGGGGGTGGGCAATGAGCAGTTCTTC. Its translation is CASSPWPSGMGVGNEQFF.

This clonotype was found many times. CDR3 DNA: TGCAGCGGGAGCAGGGGCCTCAGCACTGAAGCTTTCTTT. Protein: CSGSRGLSTEAFF. The rearrangement uses TRBV29-1 and TRBJ1-1; maybe TRBD1 (6 bases). V was clipped by 7 bases and J by 4 bases, with 16 bases between them. Looked up from germline, CDR1 is SQVTM and CDR2 is ANQGSEA. This CDR3 has 13 residues.

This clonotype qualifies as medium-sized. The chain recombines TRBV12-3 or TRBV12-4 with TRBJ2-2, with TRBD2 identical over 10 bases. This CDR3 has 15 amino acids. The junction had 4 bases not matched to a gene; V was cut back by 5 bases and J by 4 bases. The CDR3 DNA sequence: TGTGCCAGCAGTGGGACTAGCGCCGCCACCGGGGAGCTGTTTTTT. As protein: CASSGTSAATGELFF.